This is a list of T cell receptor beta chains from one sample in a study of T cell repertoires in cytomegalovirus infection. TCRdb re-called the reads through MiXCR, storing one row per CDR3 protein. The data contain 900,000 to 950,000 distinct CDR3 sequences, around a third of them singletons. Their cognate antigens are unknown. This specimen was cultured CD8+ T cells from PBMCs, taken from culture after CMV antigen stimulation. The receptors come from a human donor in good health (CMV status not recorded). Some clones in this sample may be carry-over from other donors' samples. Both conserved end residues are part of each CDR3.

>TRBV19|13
CATEQTIGQPQHF
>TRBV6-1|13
CASGDSTNEKLFF
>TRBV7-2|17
CASSPNPGGGNNQPQHF
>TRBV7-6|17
CASSLAIMTPSNTEAFF
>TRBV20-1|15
CSALDRDHSRGEQFF
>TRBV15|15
CATSISGTLNSPLHF
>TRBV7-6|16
CASSSTRGALNYGYTF
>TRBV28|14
CASSSRARATEAFF
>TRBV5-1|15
CASSYRTGTYNEQFF
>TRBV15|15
CATSRGQLGGETQYF
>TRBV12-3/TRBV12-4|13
CASSRHQNTEAFF
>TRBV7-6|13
CASSLAAEQPQHF
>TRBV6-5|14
CASSYSEGAREQYF
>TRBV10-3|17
CAISGSPVGDHYNEQFF
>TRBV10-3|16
CAISETEQGRYNEQFF
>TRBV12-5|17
CASGSHPRAPSSYEQYF
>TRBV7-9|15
CASSFERGSTDTQYF
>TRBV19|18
CASSFSYRDRGWDQPQHF
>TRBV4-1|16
CASSQEDSGGYNEQFF
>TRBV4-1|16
CASSLSDRGNTGELFF
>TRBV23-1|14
CAHAGNGSNTEAFF
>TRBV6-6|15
CASSYSQGINQPQHF
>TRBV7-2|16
CASSLAVRYSGNTIYF
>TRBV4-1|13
CASSQGWVEEAFF
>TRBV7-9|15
CASSLNLELNTEAFF
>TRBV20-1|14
CSARETGSFGGYTF
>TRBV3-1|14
CASSHSAGGTEAFF
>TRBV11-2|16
CASSLGGGFGNQPQHF
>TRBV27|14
CASRRQGRREKLFF
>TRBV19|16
CASSIVDSPMNTEAFF
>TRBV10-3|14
CAISEGSRVHEQYF
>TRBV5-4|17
CASSLEGERGGPDTQYF
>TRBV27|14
CTSTTGGNAGELFF
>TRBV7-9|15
CASSLEGGYQETQYF